These 3 T cell receptor beta chains were sequenced from one sample in a study of T cells in localized non-small cell lung cancer. Clones were sequenced by immunoSEQ multiplex PCR, and TCRdb holds only the in-frame ones, with some missing. This table holds roughly 18,000 clones, around 81% found once. The sample in question was peripheral blood, obtained before any cancer treatment. The receptor source for this set is a female donor at least 60 years old with stage I lung adenocarcinoma.

The chain couples TRBV5-1 to TRBJ2-5; the D gene is possibly TRBD2 (6 bases). The CDR3 has 12 residues. V lost 4 bases to trimming and J lost 3 bases, with 7 bases between them. CDR1 is SGHRS and CDR2 is YFSETQ in the germline V gene. CDR3 sequence: CASSRGEETQYF. The CDR3, as DNA: TGCGCCAGCAGCCGCGGGGAAGAGACCCAGTACTTC.

The chain couples TRBV5-4 to TRBJ2-7; D may correspond to TRBD1 or TRBD2 (5 bases each). V dropped 4 bases and J dropped 2 bases, with 13 bases sitting between them. The CDR3 sequence is 14 residues long. Germline V gene lookup returns CDR1 SGHNT and CDR2 YYREEE (reference sequence). CDR3 amino acids: CASSPREGAYEQYF. As DNA, the CDR3 is TGTGCCAGCAGCCCCCGGGAAGGGGCCTACGAGCAGTACTTC.

J is TRBJ2-1 and V is TRBV2, with D possibly matching TRBD2 (5 bases). CDR3 size: 18 residues. In germline, CDR1 is SNHLY, CDR2 FYNNEI. The V and J ends lost 5 bases and 0 bases respectively, with 20 bases between them. This chain's CDR3 is CASSSPLRTASSYNEQFF. CDR3 sequence (DNA): TGTGCCAGCAGTTCCCCACTCCGGACTGCCTCCTCCTACAATGAGCAGTTCTTC.